The 13 T cell receptor beta chains listed next were all sequenced from one sample in a study of blood T cells in healthy people across ages. A J-beta primer mix and a sample-barcoded 5' primer were used in a second PCR of about 7 to 12 cycles. TCRdb recomputed calls from the 5' RACE reads with MiXCR, one row per CDR3 protein. Of roughly 930,000 distinct CDR3 sequences listed, roughly 52% are singletons. Input material: blood. The receptors come from a young man in good health.

This clonotype has just one count. The CDR3 region has the DNA TGCGCCAGCAGCCAAGATAAGATTCCCGGGGAGCTGTTTTTT. This codes for CASSQDKIPGELFF. This chain links TRBV4-1 with TRBJ2-2; D unresolved. Trimming pared 0 bases from V and 6 bases from J, leaving 8 bases between. CDR1 is MGHRA, CDR2 YSYEKL, per germline. This CDR3 is 14 amino acids long.

This clonotype was counted between two and nine times. The V and J genes are TRBV7-2 and TRBJ1-1, with a tentative D call TRBD1 (6 bases). Germline CDR1 SGHTA, CDR2 FQGNSA. The CDR3 covers 14 residues. V lost 5 bases and J 4 bases, leaving 14 bases between the germline ends. The CDR3 coding sequence is TGTGCCAGCAGCCTTACAGGGAAGGCCACTGAAGCTTTCTTT. Its protein is CASSLTGKATEAFF.

This clonotype was recorded a few times. DNA for the CDR3: TGTGCCAGCAGGGAGCGGGGGGTGTACAATGAGCAGTTCTTC. It specifies CASRERGVYNEQFF. The chain is built from TRBV28 and TRBJ2-1; 9 bases map to TRBD2. J lost 4 bases, V lost 6 bases, and 4 bases had no gene match. The CDR3 spans 14 residues. Germline CDR1 and CDR2: MDHEN and SYDVKM.

This clonotype was recorded a few times. This rearrangement joins TRBV27 to TRBJ1-5; 7 bases map to TRBD1. After removal of 5 bases from V and 0 bases from J, the junction contained 13 bases not matched to a gene. Per the germline V gene, CDR1 is MNHEY and CDR2 is SMNVEV (reference sequence). This CDR3 has 18 amino acids. The CDR3 bases are TGTGCCAGCAGTCGGCTCGGGGCAGGGGGATATAGCAATCAGCCCCAGCATTTT. It is translated as CASSRLGAGGYSNQPQHF.

This clonotype was seen a few times. The gene calls are TRBV20-1 and TRBJ2-7, with D perhaps TRBD2 (6 bases). The length of the CDR3 is 12 residues. From germline, CDR1 is DFQATT and CDR2 SNEGSKA (reference sequence). V lost 6 bases and J 3 bases, leaving 12 bases between the germline ends. In DNA, the CDR3 is TGCAGTGCCGCGGGACGGAACTACGAGCAGTACTTC. It yields the protein CSAAGRNYEQYF.

A few counts support this clonotype. An end of the junction does not agree with germline; a read error may underlie this. This chain links TRBV12-3 or TRBV12-4 with TRBJ2-7; D perhaps matches TRBD1 (6 bases). There are 13 residues in the CDR3. The CDR3 is CATSRTEVYEQYF. For the CDR3, the DNA is TGTGCCACCAGTAGGACAGAGGTATACGAGCAGTACTTC.

In DNA, the CDR3 is TGTGCCAGCTCACAACCCCGGGGGGACACCGGGGAGCTGTTTTTT. Translation gives CASSQPRGDTGELFF. This chain uses TRBV18 with TRBJ2-2; 7 positions match TRBD2. The CDR3 is made up of 15 amino acids. With 4 bases clipped from V and 3 bases from J, the junction kept 5 bases outside the gene matches. Germline V gene sequence: CDR1 KGHSH, CDR2 LQKENI.

The chain joins TRBV12-3 or TRBV12-4 to TRBJ2-1; 7 nucleotides match TRBD1. V shed 5 bases and J 5 bases; nucleotides not matched to a gene: 9. The CDR3 covers 15 residues. This CDR3 is CASSQTGPGHNEQFF. CDR3 bases: TGTGCCAGCAGTCAGACAGGGCCCGGTCACAATGAGCAGTTCTTC.

This clonotype was detected only a few times. The rearrangement joins TRBV4-2 to TRBJ1-2; no clear D. Germline V gene data show CDR1 as LGHNA and CDR2 as YNFKEQ. Deletions cut 0 bases from V and 0 bases from J, with 11 bases between. CDR3 length equals 16 residues. This chain's CDR3 is CASSQEPSASNYGYTF. The CDR3 DNA sequence: TGTGCCAGCAGCCAAGAACCGTCAGCTTCTAACTATGGCTACACCTTC.

This clonotype has a handful of counts. The chain uses TRBV20-1 and TRBJ2-1; D tentatively reads TRBD1 or TRBD2 (6 bases each). This CDR3 is built from 16 residues. The germline V gene encodes CDR1 DFQATT and CDR2 SNEGSKA (reference sequence). V lost 0 bases to trimming and J lost 0 bases, with 12 bases between them. Here the CDR3 DNA reads TGCAGTGCTAGAGATTCTACGGGGGCCTCCTACAATGAGCAGTTCTTC. It codes for CSARDSTGASYNEQFF.

With respect to this clonotype: Just one base apart from a much larger clone, this may be a read error. The rearrangement links TRBV6-6 to TRBJ2-7; the D gene is possibly TRBD1 (5 bases). CDR1 MNHNY and CDR2 SVGAGI come from the germline V gene (reference sequence). The CDR3 extends over 15 amino acids. The ends were cut back, 8 bases at V and 7 bases at J, with 24 bases in the middle. This chain's CDR3 is CASEQGPATYNEQYF. The CDR3 DNA reads as TGTGCCAGCGAGCAGGGTCCAGCGACCTACAATGAGCAGTACTTC.

The chain recombines TRBV7-2 with TRBJ2-7, with TRBD1 identical over 10 bases. CDR3 size: 16 residues. Unmatched junction bases numbered 12, after V lost 5 bases and J lost 5 bases. Per germline, CDR1 SGHTA and CDR2 FQGNSA. The CDR3 DNA reads TGTGCCAGCAGCCCTAAGACAGGGGGCAAAGTTGACGAGCAGTACTTC. Protein product: CASSPKTGGKVDEQYF. Filled out from reference TRBV7-2 and TRBJ2-7, the complete variable domain reads GAGVSQSPSNKVTEKGKDVELRCDPISGHTALYWYRQSLGQGLEFLIYFQGNSAPDKSGLPSDRFSAERTGGSVSTLTIQRTQQEDSAVYLCASSPKTGGKVDEQYFGPGTRLTVT.

The chain combines TRBV29-1 with TRBJ2-6; no definite D call. The CDR3 runs 17 residues. Deletions cut 4 bases from V and 0 bases from J, with 16 bases between. Germline assignment: CDR1 SQVTM and CDR2 ANQGSEA. Here the CDR3 DNA reads TGCAGCGTTGCGAGGAGTCAGGTGAACTCTGGGGCCAACGTCCTGACTTTC. This translates into CSVARSQVNSGANVLTF. The full variable domain, in which reference TRBV29-1 and TRBJ2-6 provide the parts outside the CDR3, is SAVISQKPSRDICQRGTSLTIQCQVDSQVTMMFWYRQQPGQSLTLIATANQGSEATYESGFVIDKFPISRPNLTFSTLTVSNMSPEDSSIYLCSVARSQVNSGANVLTFGAGSRLTVL.